What follows are 10 T cell receptor beta chains derived from one specimen sequenced in a study of blood T cell repertoires in COVID-19 (dated by TCRdb to 2020 to 2021). The library was prepared using the immunoSEQ multiplex PCR assay. TCRdb carries this immuneACCESS record with in-frame sequences only. Its versions omit some clonotypes, under half of them owing to an unresolved V gene in the studies checked, with the rest unexplained. The sample has around 380,000 clones on record, more than 75% of them singletons. Under 1.5% of the sample is held by the ten biggest clonotypes. The sequenced sample was PBMCs or T cells enriched from blood (not recorded which). The receptor set was obtained from a man aged 25 to 40 who had recovered from COVID-19.

The chain combines TRBV29-1 with TRBJ2-3, with 7 positions matching TRBD2. CDR1 and CDR2 (germline): SQVTM, ANQGSEA. Unmatched junction bases numbered 3, after V lost 8 bases and J lost 1 base. The CDR3 is 12 residues long. The CDR3 region is CSTGGGTDTQYF. The CDR3 bases are TGCAGCACTGGGGGGGGCACAGATACGCAGTATTTT.

This chain links TRBV3-1 (or the pseudogene TRBV3-2) with TRBJ1-2, with TRBD1 matching 9 bases. The CDR3 contains 14 residues. The V gene's germline CDR1 is LGHDT and CDR2 YNNKEL (reference sequence). V shed 4 bases and J 8 bases; nucleotides not matched to a gene: 8. The CDR3 sequence is CASSLLNRGQGYTF. In nucleotides, the CDR3 is TGTGCCAGCAGCCTCCTGAACAGGGGGCAGGGCTACACCTTC.

The chain employs TRBV6-4 and TRBJ2-3; D may be TRBD1 (5 bases). CDR3 length: 15 amino acids. Looked up from germline, CDR1 is MRHNA and CDR2 is SNTAGT. The V end lost 0 bases, the J end lost 2 bases, and 9 bases lay between the germline ends. CDR3 amino acids: CASSDSTATTDTQYF. The CDR3 nucleotides are TGTGCCAGCAGTGACTCGACAGCTACCACAGATACGCAGTATTTT.

The V call is TRBV4-1, the J call TRBJ2-7; 9 bases are shared with TRBD2. Germline CDR1 reads MGHRA; CDR2 reads YSYEKL. CDR3 length equals 14 residues. Trimming took 4 bases from V and 2 from J; bases not matched to a gene: 3. CDR3 DNA sequence: TGCGCCAGCAGCCCACCTAGCGGGGCCTACGAGCAGTACTTC. This translates into CASSPPSGAYEQYF.

V is TRBV5-6 and J is TRBJ2-7; D perhaps matches TRBD2 (6 bases). Germline loops: CDR1 SGHDT, CDR2 YYEEEE. Trimming stripped 4 bases from V and 0 bases from J, with 20 bases between. There are 17 residues in the CDR3. In nucleotides, the CDR3 is TGTGCCAGCAGCCCCTTTGGAGGGTACCTCAGCTCCTACGAGCAGTACTTC. It specifies CASSPFGGYLSSYEQYF. Full variable domain (remainder filled in from reference TRBV5-6 and TRBJ2-7): DAGVTQSPTHLIKTRGQQVTLRCSPKSGHDTVSWYQQALGQGPQFIFQYYEEEERQRGNFPDRFSGHQFPNYSSELNVNALLLGDSALYLCASSPFGGYLSSYEQYFGPGTRLTVT.

The V gene is TRBV27, the J gene TRBJ1-6; possibly TRBD1 for D (6 bases). The germline CDR1 and CDR2 sequences are MNHEY and SMNVEV (reference sequence). V was trimmed by 6 bases and J by 5 bases, leaving 11 bases between them. The CDR3 totals 14 residues. The CDR3 region is CASRGTPDNSPLHF. In DNA, the CDR3 is TGTGCCAGCAGAGGGACACCAGATAATTCACCCCTCCACTTT.

The chain joins TRBV5-4 to TRBJ2-1; 7 nucleotides line up with TRBD1. The CDR3 extends over 13 amino acids. Trimming removed 5 bases from V and 5 bases from J; junction bases left unmatched: 4. Germline-derived CDR1 and CDR2 are SGHNT and YYREEE (reference sequence). This CDR3 is CASSMTGNNEQFF. In DNA form, the CDR3 reads TGTGCCAGCAGTATGACAGGGAACAATGAGCAGTTCTTC.

The chain recombines TRBV27 with TRBJ1-6; 10 nucleotides match TRBD1. Per germline, CDR1 MNHEY and CDR2 SMNVEV (reference sequence). The junction had 9 bases not matched to a gene; V was cut back by 2 bases and J by 8 bases. CDR3 size: 17 residues. CDR3 residues: CASSLMNPGQGHSPLHF. In DNA, the CDR3 is TGTGCCAGCAGTTTAATGAATCCGGGACAGGGGCATTCACCCCTCCACTTT.

This sequence joins TRBV5-6 and TRBJ2-5, with 10 bases that match TRBD2. Germline V gene sequence: CDR1 SGHDT, CDR2 YYEEEE. V gave up 4 bases and J gave up 4 bases; unmatched junction bases: 7. The CDR3 is made up of 15 amino acids. This chain's CDR3 is CASSIAGGLRETQYF. The CDR3 DNA reads TGTGCCAGCAGCATAGCGGGGGGCCTCCGAGAGACCCAGTACTTC. Full variable domain (rest looked up from reference TRBV5-6 and TRBJ2-5): DAGVTQSPTHLIKTRGQQVTLRCSPKSGHDTVSWYQQALGQGPQFIFQYYEEEERQRGNFPDRFSGHQFPNYSSELNVNALLLGDSALYLCASSIAGGLRETQYFGPGTRLLVL.

The count of this clone is one. The chain joins TRBV7-2 to TRBJ1-6, with 9 bases aligning to TRBD1. The J segment lost 8 bases and the V segment lost 3 bases, leaving 5 bases of the junction unmatched. This CDR3 region has 15 residues. CDR1 and CDR2 from the germline V gene are SGHTA and FQGNSA. Written as DNA, the CDR3 is TGTGCCAGCAGCTTTCTGGGACAGGGTGATTCACCCCTCCACTTT. Translation: CASSFLGQGDSPLHF. The variable domain in full, completed from reference TRBV7-2 and TRBJ1-6, reads GAGVSQSPSNKVTEKGKDVELRCDPISGHTALYWYRQSLGQGLEFLIYFQGNSAPDKSGLPSDRFSAERTGGSVSTLTIQRTQQEDSAVYLCASSFLGQGDSPLHFGNGTRLTVT.